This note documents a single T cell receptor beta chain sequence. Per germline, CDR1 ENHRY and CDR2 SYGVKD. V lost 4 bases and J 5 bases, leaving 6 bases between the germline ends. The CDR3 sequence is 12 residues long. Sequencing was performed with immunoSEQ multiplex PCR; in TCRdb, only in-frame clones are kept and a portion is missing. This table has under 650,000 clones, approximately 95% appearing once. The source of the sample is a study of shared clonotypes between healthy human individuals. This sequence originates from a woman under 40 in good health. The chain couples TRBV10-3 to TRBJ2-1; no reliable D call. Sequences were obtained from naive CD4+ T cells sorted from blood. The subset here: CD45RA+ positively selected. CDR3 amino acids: CAISATDNEQFF. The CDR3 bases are TGTGCCATCAGTGCAACAGACAATGAGCAGTTCTTC.